A selection of T cell receptor beta chains follows, all from one sample in a study of neurological immune-mediated disorders. Using its own MiXCR run on the 5' RACE reads, TCRdb lists one record per CDR3 protein. The table shows under 35,000 distinct CDR3 sequences, with roughly 15% occurring only once. Material: CD4+ T cells from blood. These receptors were collected from a female donor with HTLV-1-associated myelopathy (HAM/TSP). CDR3s include the opening cysteine and the closing phenylalanine or tryptophan. D genes are given only for firm matches. Some rows mark clone size as missing; the rest say once, few, many or name a class of expanded clone.

j_call v_call d_call clone_size cdr3_aa cdr3_nt
TRBJ2-2 TRBV29-1 . many CSVEDSIRPRELFF TGCAGCGTTGAAGATAGTATACGTCCCAGGGAGCTGTTTTTT
TRBJ2-5 TRBV5-1 . many CASSPSTRRDRETQYF TGCGCCAGCAGCCCTTCGACTCGCCGGGACCGAGAGACCCAGTACTTC
TRBJ2-5 TRBV29-1 . many CSVESARSRETQYF TGCAGCGTTGAATCGGCCAGGTCTCGGGAGACCCAGTACTTC
TRBJ2-7 TRBV29-1 . many CSVVVQGYEQYF TGCAGCGTTGTAGTACAGGGCTACGAGCAGTACTTC
TRBJ1-3 TRBV27 . many CASSLRGRVNTIYF TGTGCCAGCAGTTTAAGGGGCCGTGTAAACACCATATATTTT
TRBJ2-3 TRBV9 . many CASSVVPKGNTDTQYF TGTGCCAGCAGCGTAGTTCCGAAGGGTAACACAGATACGCAGTATTTT
TRBJ1-2 TRBV7-2 . . CASSPTPGGGGYTF TGTGCCAGCAGCCCCACCCCCGGGGGGGGTGGCTACACCTTC
TRBJ2-3 TRBV28 . many CASTPRGRTQYF TGTGCCAGCACCCCCCGAGGACGGACGCAGTATTTT
TRBJ2-6 TRBV2 . many CATTLGANVLTF TGTGCCACAACTCTGGGGGCCAACGTCCTGACTTTC
TRBJ1-1 TRBV4-2 . many CASSQGEGAEAFF TGTGCCAGCAGCCAAGGTGAGGGGGCTGAAGCTTTCTTT
TRBJ1-5 TRBV10-2 . . CASSSRGQECNQPQHF TGCGCCAGCAGTTCTAGGGGTCAGGAGTGCAATCAGCCCCAGCATTTT
TRBJ1-5 TRBV2 TRBD1 many CASSDTGETQPQHF TGTGCCAGCAGTGATACAGGGGAGACCCAGCCCCAGCATTTT
TRBJ2-3 TRBV3-1 TRBD1 many CASSQRTGNTDTQYF TGTGCCAGCAGCCAACGGACAGGAAACACAGATACGCAGTATTTT
TRBJ1-5 TRBV19 . many CASSISDNNQPQHF TGTGCCAGTAGTATCAGTGACAACAATCAGCCCCAGCATTTT
TRBJ2-6 TRBV5-1 TRBD1 medium-sized CASSLEGGVTGANVLTF TGCGCCAGCAGCTTGGAAGGGGGCGTTACTGGGGCCAACGTCCTGACTTTC
TRBJ2-7 TRBV10-2 . many CASRDRRYEQYF TGCGCCAGCAGAGACCGTCGCTACGAGCAGTACTTC
TRBJ2-1 TRBV12-3/TRBV12-4 TRBD2 . CASSHLAGSKYNEQFF TGTGCCAGCAGTCACCTAGCGGGGTCAAAGTACAATGAGCAGTTCTTC
TRBJ2-5 TRBV20-1 TRBD1 medium-sized CSARGQLQETQYF TGCAGTGCTAGGGGACAGCTCCAAGAGACCCAGTACTTC
TRBJ2-7 TRBV5-8 . many CASSLLQGYEQYF TGTGCCAGCAGCTTGTTACAGGGCTACGAGCAGTACTTC
TRBJ2-1 TRBV5-4 . many CAALYLCASSPGWPEGGDEQFF .
TRBJ2-5 TRBV4-3 . many CASSQEVDTQVTQYF TGCGCCAGCAGCCAAGAGGTAGACACCCAAGTGACCCAGTACTTC
TRBJ2-7 TRBV4-1 . many CASSPVWQDGTSYEQYF TGCGCCAGCAGCCCTGTCTGGCAGGACGGAACTTCCTACGAGCAGTACTTC
TRBJ2-2 TRBV2 . many CASSGSTVNTGELFF TGTGCCAGCAGTGGATCGACTGTGAACACCGGGGAGCTGTTTTTT
TRBJ2-4 TRBV5-1 TRBD1 many CASSLRTGRLAKNIQYF TGCGCCAGCAGCTTGAGGACAGGGCGACTAGCCAAAAACATTCAGTACTTC
TRBJ2-5 TRBV27 . many CASNTGGIQETQYF TGTGCCAGCAATACCGGAGGAATCCAAGAGACCCAGTACTTC
TRBJ2-1 TRBV12-3/TRBV12-4 . many CASRRDEHNEQFF TGTGCCAGCAGACGGGACGAACACAATGAGCAGTTCTTC
TRBJ1-4 TRBV12-3/TRBV12-4 . many CASSLGASPATNEKLFF TGTGCCAGCAGTTTAGGGGCCTCCCCTGCAACTAATGAAAAACTGTTTTTT
TRBJ1-1 TRBV9 TRBD1 many CASSVGTGEVFF TGTGCCAGCAGCGTAGGGACAGGGGAGGTTTTCTTT
TRBJ2-1 TRBV6-1 TRBD2 . CASRGIGTSGRAFSNEQFF TGTGCCAGCAGGGGGATCGGGACTAGCGGGAGGGCCTTCTCGAATGAGCAGTTCTTC
TRBJ2-1 TRBV2 TRBD1 many CASRPNRGSYNEQFF TGTGCCAGCAGACCCAACAGGGGCTCCTACAATGAGCAGTTCTTC
TRBJ1-1 TRBV20-1 . many CSANRGTQGMNTEAFF TGCAGTGCTAACCGGGGGACACAGGGAATGAACACTGAAGCTTTCTTT
TRBJ2-7 TRBV4-2 TRBD2 . CASSRFGTSYEQYF TGTGCCAGCAGCCGCTTCGGGACTAGCTACGAGCAGTACTTC
TRBJ2-3 TRBV4-1 TRBD2 many CASSRGSRGADTQYF TGCGCCAGCAGCCGCGGGAGCCGGGGGGCAGATACGCAGTATTTT
TRBJ1-5 TRBV6-4 . many CASRIQGTVQPQHF TGTGCCAGCAGAATACAGGGTACAGTGCAGCCCCAGCATTTT
TRBJ2-3 TRBV7-9 TRBD2 large CASSSSGSTDTQYF TGTGCCAGCAGCTCTAGCGGGAGCACAGATACGCAGTATTTT